Here is one T cell receptor (beta chain) with its context. Its cognate antigen is unknown. Germline V lookup: CDR1 KGHSH, CDR2 LQKENI. The CDR3 has 16 residues. The V end lost 2 bases, the J end lost 0 bases, and 11 bases lay between the germline ends. This entry is derived from a study of cytomegalovirus exposure and HLA in healthy donors. Study observations and caveats: Per a later analysis, approximately 16,000 TCR beta sequences showed association with HLA alleles at 0.05 false discovery rate. Links to common viral pathogens appeared, in a later analysis, for several of the most significant clusters. According to reports, the classifier identified cytomegalovirus status with high specificity and sensitivity.

60 Vbeta and 13 Jbeta primers were used in PCR. Sequencing used immunoSEQ multiplex PCR; TCRdb keeps in-frame clones, though not all of them. Of about 150,000 clones listed, 65% to 85% are singletons. This chain joins TRBV18 and TRBJ2-1; D gene ambiguous. The sequenced material came from PBMCs. The sequence was collected from a man aged 18 to 30 in good health and CMV-seronegative. For the CDR3, the DNA is TGTGCCAGCTCACCATACGGGTCTAGCTCCTACAATGAGCAGTTCTTC. Encoded protein: CASSPYGSSSYNEQFF.